The present T cell receptor (beta chain) was sequenced within a study of blood T cell repertoires in COVID-19. On the study more broadly: Researchers got acute and convalescent COVID-19 samples from the United States, Italy and Spain. PBMCs, B-cell-depleted T cells, or T cells were the source of the cDNA or gDNA that made up the material.

Germline assignment: CDR1 SGDLS and CDR2 YYNGEE. The CDR3 totals 14 residues. Trimming at V came to 3 bases and at J to 6 bases, leaving 7 bases not matched to a gene. Original data processing: For nucleated cells, counts were estimated from reference gene primer amplification. Assay used: immunoSEQ multiplex PCR; TCRdb lists only in-frame clones, some missing. D and trimming come from the DNA, and the V and J calls and clone size come from that table. Of around 190,000 clones in the sample, around 90% are singletons; the top ten hold approximately 4.5%. Input material: peripheral blood. This rearrangement joins TRBV9 to TRBJ2-3; 7 positions agree with TRBD2. This TCR was sampled from a human donor in a cohort sampled during active COVID-19. The CDR3: CASSASFSGDTQYF. The DNA for the CDR3 is TGTGCCAGCAGCGCCTCCTTTAGCGGGGATACGCAGTATTTT.